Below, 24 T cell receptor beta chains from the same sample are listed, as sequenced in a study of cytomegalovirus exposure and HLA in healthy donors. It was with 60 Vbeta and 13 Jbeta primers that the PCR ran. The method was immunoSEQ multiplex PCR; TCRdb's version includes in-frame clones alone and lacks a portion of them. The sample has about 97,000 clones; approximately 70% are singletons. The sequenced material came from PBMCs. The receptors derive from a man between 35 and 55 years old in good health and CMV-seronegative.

CDR3 sequence (DNA): TGTGCCATCAGTGAGTTCCGGGACAGGGGTTTACTCTCCTATAATTCACCCCTCCACTTT. Protein sequence: CAISEFRDRGLLSYNSPLHF. The chain links TRBV10-3 to TRBJ1-6; 10 nucleotides match TRBD1. The CDR3 consists of 20 residues. Germline V gives CDR1 ENHRY, CDR2 SYGVKD. V shed 1 base, J shed 0 bases, and the junction held 9 bases outside the gene matches.

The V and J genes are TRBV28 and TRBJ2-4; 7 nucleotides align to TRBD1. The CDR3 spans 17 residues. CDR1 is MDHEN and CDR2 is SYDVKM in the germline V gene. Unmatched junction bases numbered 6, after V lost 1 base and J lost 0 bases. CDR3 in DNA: TGTGCCAGCAGTTTATTCGGACAGGTCTCAGCCAAAAACATTCAGTACTTC. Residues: CASSLFGQVSAKNIQYF.

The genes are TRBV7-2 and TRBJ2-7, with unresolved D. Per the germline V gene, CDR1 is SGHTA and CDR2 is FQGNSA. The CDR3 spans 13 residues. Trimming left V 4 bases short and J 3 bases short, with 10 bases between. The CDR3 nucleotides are TGTGCCAGCAGCTATAGTTCGGGCTACGAGCAGTACTTC. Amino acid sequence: CASSYSSGYEQYF. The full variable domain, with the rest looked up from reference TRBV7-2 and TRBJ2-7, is GAGVSQSPSNKVTEKGKDVELRCDPISGHTALYWYRQSLGQGLEFLIYFQGNSAPDKSGLPSDRFSAERTGGSVSTLTIQRTQQEDSAVYLCASSYSSGYEQYFGPGTRLTVT.

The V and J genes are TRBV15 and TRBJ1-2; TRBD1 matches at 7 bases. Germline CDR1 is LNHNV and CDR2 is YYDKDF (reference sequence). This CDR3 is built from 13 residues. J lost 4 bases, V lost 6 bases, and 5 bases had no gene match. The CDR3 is CATRLQGIYGYTF. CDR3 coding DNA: TGTGCCACCAGACTACAGGGGATCTATGGCTACACCTTC.

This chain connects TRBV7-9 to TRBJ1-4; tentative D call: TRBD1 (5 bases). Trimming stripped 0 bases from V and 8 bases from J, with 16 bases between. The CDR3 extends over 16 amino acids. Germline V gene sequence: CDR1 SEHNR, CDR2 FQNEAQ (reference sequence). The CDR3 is CASSLATAWRDEKLFF. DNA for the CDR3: TGTGCCAGCAGCTTAGCCACAGCCTGGCGGGACGAAAAACTGTTTTTT.

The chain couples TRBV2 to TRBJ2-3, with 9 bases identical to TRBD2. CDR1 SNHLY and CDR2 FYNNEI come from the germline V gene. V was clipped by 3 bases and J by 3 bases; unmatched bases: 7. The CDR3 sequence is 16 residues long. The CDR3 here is CASSEPERGATDTQYF. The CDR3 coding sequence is TGTGCCAGCAGTGAGCCGGAGCGGGGGGCTACAGATACGCAGTATTTT. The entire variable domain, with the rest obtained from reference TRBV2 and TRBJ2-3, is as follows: EPEVTQTPSHQVTQMGQEVILRCVPISNHLYFYWYRQILGQKVEFLVSFYNNEISEKSEIFDDQFSVERPDGSNFTLKIRSTKLEDSAMYFCASSEPERGATDTQYFGPGTRLTVL.

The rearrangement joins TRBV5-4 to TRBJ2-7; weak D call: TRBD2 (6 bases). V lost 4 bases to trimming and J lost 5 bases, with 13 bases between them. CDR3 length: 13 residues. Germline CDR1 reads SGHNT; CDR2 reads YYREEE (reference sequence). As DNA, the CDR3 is TGTGCCAGCAGCCATGGCCCGGGAGACGAGCAGTACTTC. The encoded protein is CASSHGPGDEQYF.

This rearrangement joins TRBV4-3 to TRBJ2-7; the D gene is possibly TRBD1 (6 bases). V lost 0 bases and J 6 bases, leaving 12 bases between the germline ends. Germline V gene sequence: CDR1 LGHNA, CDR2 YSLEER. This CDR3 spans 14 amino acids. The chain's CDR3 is CASSQDRGRGEQYF. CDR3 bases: TGCGCCAGCAGCCAAGATAGGGGCAGGGGCGAGCAGTACTTC.

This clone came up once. The CDR3 DNA reads TGCGCCAGCATCAAGGGGGCAAGAAACACCATATATTTT. Translating gives CASIKGARNTIYF. The chain combines TRBV5-1 with TRBJ1-3; 7 bases map to TRBD1. The CDR3 has 13 residues. The germline gives CDR1 SGHRS, CDR2 YFSETQ. V trimming: 6 bases; J trimming: 5 bases; junction bases outside the gene matches: 5.

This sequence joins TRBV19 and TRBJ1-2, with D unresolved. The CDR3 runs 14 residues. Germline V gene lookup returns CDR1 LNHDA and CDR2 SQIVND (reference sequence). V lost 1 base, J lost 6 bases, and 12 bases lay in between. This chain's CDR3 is CASSIVPGMNGYTF. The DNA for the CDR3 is TGTGCCAGTAGTATAGTTCCGGGTATGAATGGCTACACCTTC.

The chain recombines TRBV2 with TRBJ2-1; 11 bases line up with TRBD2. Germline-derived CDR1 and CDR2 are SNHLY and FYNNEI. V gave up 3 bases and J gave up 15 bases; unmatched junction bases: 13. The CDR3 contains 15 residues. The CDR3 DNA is TGTGCCAGCAGTGATAATAGCGGGGGGGCCGTAGTAGCGTTCTTC. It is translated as CASSDNSGGAVVAFF.

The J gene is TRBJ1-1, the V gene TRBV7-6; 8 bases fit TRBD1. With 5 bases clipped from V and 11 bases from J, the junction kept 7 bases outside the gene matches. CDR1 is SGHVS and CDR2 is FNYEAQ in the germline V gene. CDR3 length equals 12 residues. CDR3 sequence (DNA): TGTGCCAGCAGCCGGAACAGGGGGGACGCTTTCTTT. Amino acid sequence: CASSRNRGDAFF.

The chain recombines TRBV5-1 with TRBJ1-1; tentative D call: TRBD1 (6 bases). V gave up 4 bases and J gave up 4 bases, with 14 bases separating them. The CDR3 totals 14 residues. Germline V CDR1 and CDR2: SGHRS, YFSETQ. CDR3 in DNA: TGCGCCAGCAGCCCCCGGGGGGGCGGCACTGAAGCTTTCTTT. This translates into CASSPRGGGTEAFF.

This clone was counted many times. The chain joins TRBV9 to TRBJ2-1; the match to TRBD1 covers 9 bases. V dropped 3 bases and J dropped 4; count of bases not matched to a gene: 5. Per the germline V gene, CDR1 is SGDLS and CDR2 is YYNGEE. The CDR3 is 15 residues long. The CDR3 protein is CASSARGQGYNEQFF. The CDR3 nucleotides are TGTGCCAGCAGCGCCCGCGGACAGGGGTACAATGAGCAGTTCTTC.

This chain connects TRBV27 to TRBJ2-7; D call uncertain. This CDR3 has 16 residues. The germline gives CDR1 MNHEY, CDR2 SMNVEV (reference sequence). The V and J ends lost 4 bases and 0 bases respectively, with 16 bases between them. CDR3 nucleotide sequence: TGTGCCAGCAGTTCCGAACTTAGAGAAAGCTCCTACGAGCAGTACTTC. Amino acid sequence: CASSSELRESSYEQYF.

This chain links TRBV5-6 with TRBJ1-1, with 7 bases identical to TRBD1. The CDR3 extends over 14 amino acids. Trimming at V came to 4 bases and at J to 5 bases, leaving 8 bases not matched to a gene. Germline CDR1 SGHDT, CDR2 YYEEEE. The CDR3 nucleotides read TGTGCCAGCAGCCGTCGACAGGGCTTGACTGAAGCTTTCTTT. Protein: CASSRRQGLTEAFF.

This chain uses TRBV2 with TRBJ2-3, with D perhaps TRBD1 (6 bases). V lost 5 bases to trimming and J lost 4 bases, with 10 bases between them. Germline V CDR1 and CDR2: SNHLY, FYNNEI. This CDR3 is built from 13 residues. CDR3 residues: CASSINRADTQYF. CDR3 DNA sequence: TGTGCCAGCAGTATAAACAGGGCAGATACGCAGTATTTT. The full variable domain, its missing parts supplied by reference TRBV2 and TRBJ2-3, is EPEVTQTPSHQVTQMGQEVILRCVPISNHLYFYWYRQILGQKVEFLVSFYNNEISEKSEIFDDQFSVERPDGSNFTLKIRSTKLEDSAMYFCASSINRADTQYFGPGTRLTVL.

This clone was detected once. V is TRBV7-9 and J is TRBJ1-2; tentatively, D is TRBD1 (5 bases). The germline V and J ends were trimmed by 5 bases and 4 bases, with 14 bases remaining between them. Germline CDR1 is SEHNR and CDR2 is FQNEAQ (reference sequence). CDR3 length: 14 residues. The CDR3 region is CASSPISGFYGYTF. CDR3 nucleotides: TGTGCCAGCAGCCCTATTTCAGGGTTCTATGGCTACACCTTC.

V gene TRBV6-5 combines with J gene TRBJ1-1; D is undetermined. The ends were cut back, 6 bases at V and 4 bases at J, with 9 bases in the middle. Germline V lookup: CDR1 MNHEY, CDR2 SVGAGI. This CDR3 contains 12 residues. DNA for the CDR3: TGTGCCAGCAGCCGCGCCGGCACTGAAGCTTTCTTT. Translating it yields CASSRAGTEAFF.

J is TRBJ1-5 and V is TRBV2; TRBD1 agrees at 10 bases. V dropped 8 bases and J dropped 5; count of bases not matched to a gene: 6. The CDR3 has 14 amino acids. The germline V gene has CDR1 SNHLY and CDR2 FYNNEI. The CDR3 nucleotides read TGTGCCAGCGATTCGGACAGGGGGGATCAGCCCCAGCATTTT. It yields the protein CASDSDRGDQPQHF.

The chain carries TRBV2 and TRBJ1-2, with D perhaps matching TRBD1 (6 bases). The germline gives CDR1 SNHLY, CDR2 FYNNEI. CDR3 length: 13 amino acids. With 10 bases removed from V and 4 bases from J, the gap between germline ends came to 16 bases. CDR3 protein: CAIKQQGLYGYTF. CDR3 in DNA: TGTGCCATCAAACAACAGGGTCTCTATGGCTACACCTTC.

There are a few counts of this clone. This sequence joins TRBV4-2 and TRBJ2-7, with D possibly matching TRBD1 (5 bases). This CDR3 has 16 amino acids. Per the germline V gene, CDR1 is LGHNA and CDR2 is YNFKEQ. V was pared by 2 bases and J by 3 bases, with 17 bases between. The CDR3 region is CASSQRMGQGIYEQYF. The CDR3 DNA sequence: TGTGCCAGCAGCCAACGTATGGGGCAGGGCATCTACGAGCAGTACTTC.

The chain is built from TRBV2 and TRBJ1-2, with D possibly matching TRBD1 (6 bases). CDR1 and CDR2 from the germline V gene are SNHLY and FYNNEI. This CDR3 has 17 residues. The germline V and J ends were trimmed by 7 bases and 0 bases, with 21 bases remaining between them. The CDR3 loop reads CASMGNVDRPSNYGYTF. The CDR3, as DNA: TGTGCCAGCATGGGAAACGTTGACAGGCCGTCTAACTATGGCTACACCTTC.

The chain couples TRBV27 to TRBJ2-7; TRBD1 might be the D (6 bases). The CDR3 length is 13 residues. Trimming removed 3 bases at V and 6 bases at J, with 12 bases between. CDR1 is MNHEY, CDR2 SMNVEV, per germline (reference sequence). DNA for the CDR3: TGTGCCAGCAGTTTGAGGGGACACTTCGAGCAGTACTTC. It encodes CASSLRGHFEQYF.